Presented here are 5 T cell receptor beta chains from one specimen sequenced in a study of blood T cell repertoires in COVID-19. The method was immunoSEQ multiplex PCR; TCRdb's version includes in-frame clones alone and lacks a portion of them. The table includes tens of thousands of clones, roughly 85% detected once. What was sequenced was peripheral blood. Source of these receptors: a human donor in a cohort sampled during active COVID-19.

The DNA for the CDR3 is TGCGCCAGCAGCTTGACAGGGGACTATGGCTACACCTTC. This gives the protein CASSLTGDYGYTF. The chain recombines TRBV5-1 with TRBJ1-2; 7 bases map to TRBD1. This CDR3 spans 13 amino acids. V trimming: 1 base; J trimming: 3 bases; junction bases outside the gene matches: 0. Germline assignment: CDR1 SGHRS and CDR2 YFSETQ. The whole variable domain, filled in from reference TRBV5-1 and TRBJ1-2, reads KAGVTQTPRYLIKTRGQQVTLSCSPISGHRSVSWYQQTPGQGLQFLFEYFSETQRNKGNFPGRFSGRQFSNSRSEMNVSTLELGDSALYLCASSLTGDYGYTFGSGTRLTVV.

This chain links TRBV5-1 with TRBJ2-3; 10 nucleotides align to TRBD1. V shed 4 bases, J shed 4 bases, and the junction held 3 bases outside the gene matches. There are 14 residues in the CDR3. From germline, CDR1 is SGHRS and CDR2 YFSETQ. CDR3 coding DNA: TGCGCCAGCAGCGGACAGGGGGTCTCAGATACGCAGTATTTT. Amino acids: CASSGQGVSDTQYF.

The chain recombines TRBV6-4 with TRBJ2-5; 9 bases line up with TRBD1. Losses at the gene ends were 7 bases for V and 3 bases for J; bases not matched to a gene: 9. This CDR3 comprises 15 residues. CDR1 and CDR2 from the germline V gene are MRHNA and SNTAGT. This CDR3 reads CASIVRDRGEETQYF. The CDR3 coding sequence is TGTGCCAGCATAGTACGAGACAGGGGGGAAGAGACCCAGTACTTC.

The chain's CDR3 is CSVGQANTGELFF. As DNA, the CDR3 is TGCAGCGTTGGACAGGCCAACACCGGGGAGCTGTTTTTT. The J gene is TRBJ2-2, the V gene TRBV29-1, with D maybe TRBD1 (6 bases). With 4 bases removed from V and 2 bases from J, the gap between germline ends came to 8 bases. The CDR3 runs to 13 residues. Germline V gene sequence: CDR1 SQVTM, CDR2 ANQGSEA.

CDR3 bases: TGTGCCAGCAGCTTGAAAGCGTCGAATGAGCAGTTCTTC. Amino acid sequence: CASSLKASNEQFF. The rearrangement uses TRBV5-4 and TRBJ2-1, with D unresolved. Trimming removed 1 base from V and 7 bases from J, with 9 bases in between. The CDR3 has 13 residues. Germline V gene sequence: CDR1 SGHNT, CDR2 YYREEE (reference sequence).